Listed here is a single T cell receptor (beta chain). Its antigen remains unknown. This sample is part of a study of blood T cells in healthy people across ages. The study's findings and limits: Expanded clonotype shifts may have been confounded, as the donors had an unknown CMV status. A strong correlation between TCR beta diversity and naive T cell percentage was seen.

V gave up 5 bases and J gave up 5 bases, with 15 bases separating them. Germline values: CDR1 SNHLY, CDR2 FYNNEI. CDR3 length: 15 residues. Next came a second PCR, run for 7 to 11 cycles, which used a sample-barcoded 5' primer along with a J-beta primer mix. MiXCR, applied by TCRdb to the 5' RACE reads, yields one record per CDR3 protein. The sample lists 980,000 or so distinct CDR3 sequences, around 48% occurring once. Per-sample PBMC isolation yielded at least 6.5 million cells. The V call is TRBV2, the J call TRBJ2-2, with a possible D match to TRBD1 (6 bases). This TCR came from a man aged 30-40 years in good health. Sequences were obtained from blood. The DNA for the CDR3 is TGTGCCAGCAGTTGGGACAATACAGGTACCGGGGAGCTGTTTTTT. Amino acids: CASSWDNTGTGELFF.